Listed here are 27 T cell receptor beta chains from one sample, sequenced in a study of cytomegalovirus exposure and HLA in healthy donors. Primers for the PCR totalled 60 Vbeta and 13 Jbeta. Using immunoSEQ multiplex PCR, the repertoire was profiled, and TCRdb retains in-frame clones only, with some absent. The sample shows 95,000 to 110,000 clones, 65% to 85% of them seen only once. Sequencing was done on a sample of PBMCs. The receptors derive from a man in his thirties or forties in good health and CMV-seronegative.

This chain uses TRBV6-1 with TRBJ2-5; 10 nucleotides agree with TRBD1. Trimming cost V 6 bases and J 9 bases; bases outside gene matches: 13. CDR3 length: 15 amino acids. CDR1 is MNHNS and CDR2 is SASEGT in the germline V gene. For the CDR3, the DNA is TGTGCCAGCAGGGAATGGACAGGGGGTCTTGGGCCCCAGTACTTC. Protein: CASREWTGGLGPQYF.

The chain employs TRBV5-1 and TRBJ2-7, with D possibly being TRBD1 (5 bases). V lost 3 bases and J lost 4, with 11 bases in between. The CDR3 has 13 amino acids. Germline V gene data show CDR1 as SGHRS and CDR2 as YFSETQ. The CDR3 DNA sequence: TGCGCCAGCAGCTCGCCGGACACATACGAGCAGTACTTC. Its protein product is CASSSPDTYEQYF.

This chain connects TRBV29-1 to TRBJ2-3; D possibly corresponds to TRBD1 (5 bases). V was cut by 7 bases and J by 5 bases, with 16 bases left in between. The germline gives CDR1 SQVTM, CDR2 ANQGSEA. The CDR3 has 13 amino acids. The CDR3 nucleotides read TGCAGCGCTAACGGGCAGGGCGGAGATACGCAGTATTTT. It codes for CSANGQGGDTQYF.

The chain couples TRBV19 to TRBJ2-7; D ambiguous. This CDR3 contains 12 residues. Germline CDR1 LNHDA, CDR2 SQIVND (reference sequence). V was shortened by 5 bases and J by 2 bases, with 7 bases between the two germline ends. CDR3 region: CASSSSAYEQYF. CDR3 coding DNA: TGTGCCAGTAGTTCCTCCGCCTACGAGCAGTACTTC.

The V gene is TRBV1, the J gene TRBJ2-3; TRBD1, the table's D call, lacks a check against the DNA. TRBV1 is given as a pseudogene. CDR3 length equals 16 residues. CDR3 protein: CTSSQNSRGHADTQYF. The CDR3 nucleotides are TGCACCAGCAGCCAGAACTCCAGGGGGCACGCAGATACGCAGTATTTT.

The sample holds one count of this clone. The CDR3 nucleotides are TGCGCCAGCAGCCAAGGAAGGGACAGGGGGTACGAGCAGTACTTC. Its protein is CASSQGRDRGYEQYF. The V and J genes are TRBV4-1 and TRBJ2-7; 11 nucleotides line up with TRBD1. The CDR3 runs to 15 residues. V lost 1 base and J lost 4; bases outside the gene matches: 3. In germline, CDR1 is MGHRA, CDR2 YSYEKL.

The CDR3 DNA is TGTGCCAGCAGCAAGACTAGCCCCACCGGGGAGCTGTTTTTT. Residues: CASSKTSPTGELFF. The chain couples TRBV6-5 to TRBJ2-2; the match to TRBD2 covers 7 bases. The CDR3 is 14 amino acids. The V gene end was trimmed by 6 bases and the J gene end by 4 bases; junction bases not matched to a gene: 5. Germline loops: CDR1 MNHEY, CDR2 SVGAGI.

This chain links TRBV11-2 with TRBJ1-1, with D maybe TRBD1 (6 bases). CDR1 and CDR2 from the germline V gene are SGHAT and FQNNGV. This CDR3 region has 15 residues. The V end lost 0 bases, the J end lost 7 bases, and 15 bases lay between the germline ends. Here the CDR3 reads CASSLDGGAAGEAFF. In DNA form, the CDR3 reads TGTGCCAGCAGCTTAGATGGGGGGGCGGCAGGTGAAGCTTTCTTT.

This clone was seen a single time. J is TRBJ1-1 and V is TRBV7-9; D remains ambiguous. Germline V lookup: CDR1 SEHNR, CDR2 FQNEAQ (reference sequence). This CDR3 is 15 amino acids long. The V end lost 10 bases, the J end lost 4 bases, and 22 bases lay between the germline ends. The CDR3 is CATTSGVEGGTEAFF. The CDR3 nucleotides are TGTGCCACTACAAGCGGGGTGGAGGGAGGCACTGAAGCTTTCTTT.

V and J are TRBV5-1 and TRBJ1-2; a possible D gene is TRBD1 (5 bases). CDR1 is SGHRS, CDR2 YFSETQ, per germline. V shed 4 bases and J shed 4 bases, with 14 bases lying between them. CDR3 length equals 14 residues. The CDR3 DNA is TGCGCCAGCAGCCGCACGGAGGGGCCCTATGGCTACACCTTC. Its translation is CASSRTEGPYGYTF.

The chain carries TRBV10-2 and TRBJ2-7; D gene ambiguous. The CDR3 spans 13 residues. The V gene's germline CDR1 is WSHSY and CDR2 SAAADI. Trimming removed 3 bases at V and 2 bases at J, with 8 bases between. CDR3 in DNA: TGCGCCAGCAGTGACTTGCGTACCTACGAGCAGTACTTC. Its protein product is CASSDLRTYEQYF.

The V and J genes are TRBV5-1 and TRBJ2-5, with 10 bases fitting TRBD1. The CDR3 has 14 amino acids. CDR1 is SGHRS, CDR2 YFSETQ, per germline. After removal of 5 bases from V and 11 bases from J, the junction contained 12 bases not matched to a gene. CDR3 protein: CASSPTGTGAVQYF. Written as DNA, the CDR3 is TGCGCCAGCAGTCCTACAGGGACAGGGGCGGTGCAGTACTTC.

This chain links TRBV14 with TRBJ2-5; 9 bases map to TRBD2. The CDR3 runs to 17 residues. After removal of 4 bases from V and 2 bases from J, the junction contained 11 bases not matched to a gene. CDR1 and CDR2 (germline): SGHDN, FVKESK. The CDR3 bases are TGTGCCAGCAGCCCCCCTCAGGGACTAGCCAGTCAAGAGACCCAGTACTTC. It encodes CASSPPQGLASQETQYF.

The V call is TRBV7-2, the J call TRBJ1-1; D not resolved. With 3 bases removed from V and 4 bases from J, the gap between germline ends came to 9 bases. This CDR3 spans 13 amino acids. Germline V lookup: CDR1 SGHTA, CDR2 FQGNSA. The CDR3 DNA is TGTGCCAGCAGCTTTCCAGTAAGCACTGAAGCTTTCTTT. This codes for CASSFPVSTEAFF.

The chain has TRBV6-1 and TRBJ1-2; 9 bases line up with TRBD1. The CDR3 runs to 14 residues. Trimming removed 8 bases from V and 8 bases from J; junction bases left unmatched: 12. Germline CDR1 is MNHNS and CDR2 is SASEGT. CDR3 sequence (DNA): TGTGCCAGCCGGACAGGGGTGGCTTTAGGCGGCTACACCTTC. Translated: CASRTGVALGGYTF.

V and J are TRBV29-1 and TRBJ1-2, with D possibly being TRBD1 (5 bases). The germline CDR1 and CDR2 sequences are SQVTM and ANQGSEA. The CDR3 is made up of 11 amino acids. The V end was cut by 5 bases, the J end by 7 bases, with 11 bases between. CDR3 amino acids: CSVRRGSGYTF. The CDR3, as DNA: TGCAGCGTTCGAAGGGGCTCTGGCTACACCTTC.

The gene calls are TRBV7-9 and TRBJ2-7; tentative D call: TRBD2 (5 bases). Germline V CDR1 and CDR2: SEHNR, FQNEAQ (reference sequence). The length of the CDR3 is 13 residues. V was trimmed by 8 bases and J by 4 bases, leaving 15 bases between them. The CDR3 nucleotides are TGTGCCAGCGCGATCGGGGAAGTGTACGAGCAGTACTTC. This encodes CASAIGEVYEQYF.

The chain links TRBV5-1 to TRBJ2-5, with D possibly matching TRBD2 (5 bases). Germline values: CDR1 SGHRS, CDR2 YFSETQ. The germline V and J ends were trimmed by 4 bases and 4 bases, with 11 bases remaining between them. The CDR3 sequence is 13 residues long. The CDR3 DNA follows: TGCGCCAGCAGCAACGGACTTGTAGAGACCCAGTACTTC. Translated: CASSNGLVETQYF.

CDR3 residues: CASRALVPGELFF. CDR3 nucleotide sequence: TGTGCCAGCAGGGCCCTAGTGCCCGGGGAGCTGTTTTTT. The chain carries TRBV6-1 and TRBJ2-2; no definite D call. Trimming pared 6 bases from V and 6 bases from J, leaving 11 bases between. In germline, CDR1 is MNHNS, CDR2 SASEGT. The CDR3 length is 13 residues.

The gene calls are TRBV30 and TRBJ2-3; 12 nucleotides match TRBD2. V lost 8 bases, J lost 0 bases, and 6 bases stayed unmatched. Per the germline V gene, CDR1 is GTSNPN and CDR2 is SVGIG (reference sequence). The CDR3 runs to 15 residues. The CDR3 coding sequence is TGTGCCCTACTAGCGGGGGGACCCAGCACAGATACGCAGTATTTT. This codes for CALLAGGPSTDTQYF.

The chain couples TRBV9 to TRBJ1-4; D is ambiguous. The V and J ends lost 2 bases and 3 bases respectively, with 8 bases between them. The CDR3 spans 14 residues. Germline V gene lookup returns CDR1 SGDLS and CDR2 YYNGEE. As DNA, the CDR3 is TGTGCCAGCAGCGTCTCCTTAGCTAATGAAAAACTGTTTTTT. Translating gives CASSVSLANEKLFF. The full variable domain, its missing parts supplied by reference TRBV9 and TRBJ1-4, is DSGVTQTPKHLITATGQRVTLRCSPRSGDLSVYWYQQSLDQGLQFLIQYYNGEERAKGNILERFSAQQFPDLHSELNLSSLELGDSALYFCASSVSLANEKLFFGSGTQLSVL.

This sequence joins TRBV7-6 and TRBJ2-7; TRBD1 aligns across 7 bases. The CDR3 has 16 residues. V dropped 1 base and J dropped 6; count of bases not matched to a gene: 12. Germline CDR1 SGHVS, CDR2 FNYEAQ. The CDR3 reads CASSLGAATGLGEQYF. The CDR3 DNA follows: TGTGCCAGCAGCTTAGGAGCTGCGACAGGGTTGGGCGAGCAGTACTTC.

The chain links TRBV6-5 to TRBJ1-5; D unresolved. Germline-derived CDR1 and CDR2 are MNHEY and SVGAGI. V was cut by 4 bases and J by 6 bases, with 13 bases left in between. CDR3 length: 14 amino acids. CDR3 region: CASSFQVGGQPQHF. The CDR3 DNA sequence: TGTGCCAGCAGTTTCCAGGTTGGTGGTCAGCCCCAGCATTTT.

The CDR3 nucleotides are TGTGCCAGCAGCTTAGCAGGGATCGACAATGAGCAGTTCTTC. As protein: CASSLAGIDNEQFF. V is TRBV11-2 and J is TRBJ2-1; tentatively, D is TRBD1 (5 bases). Germline assignment: CDR1 SGHAT and CDR2 FQNNGV. V lost 1 base and J lost 5, with 9 bases in between. CDR3 size: 14 residues.

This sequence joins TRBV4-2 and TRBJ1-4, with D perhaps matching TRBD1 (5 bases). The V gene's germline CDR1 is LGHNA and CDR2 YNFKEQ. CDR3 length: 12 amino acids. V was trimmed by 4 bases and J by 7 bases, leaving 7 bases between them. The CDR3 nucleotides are TGTGCCAGCAGCCCCGGGGGTGAAAAACTGTTTTTT. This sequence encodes CASSPGGEKLFF.

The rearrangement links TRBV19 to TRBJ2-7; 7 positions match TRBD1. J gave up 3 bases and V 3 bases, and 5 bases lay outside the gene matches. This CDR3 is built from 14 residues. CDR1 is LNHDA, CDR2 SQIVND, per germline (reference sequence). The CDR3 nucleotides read TGTGCCAGTAGTATCTCCGGGACAGTCTACGAGCAGTACTTC. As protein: CASSISGTVYEQYF.

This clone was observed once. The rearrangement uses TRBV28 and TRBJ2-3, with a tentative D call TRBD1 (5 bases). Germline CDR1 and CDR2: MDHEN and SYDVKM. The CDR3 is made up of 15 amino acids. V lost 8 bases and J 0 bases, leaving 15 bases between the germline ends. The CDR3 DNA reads TGTGCCAGCCTAGGGGAAACTAAAAGCACAGATACGCAGTATTTT. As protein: CASLGETKSTDTQYF.